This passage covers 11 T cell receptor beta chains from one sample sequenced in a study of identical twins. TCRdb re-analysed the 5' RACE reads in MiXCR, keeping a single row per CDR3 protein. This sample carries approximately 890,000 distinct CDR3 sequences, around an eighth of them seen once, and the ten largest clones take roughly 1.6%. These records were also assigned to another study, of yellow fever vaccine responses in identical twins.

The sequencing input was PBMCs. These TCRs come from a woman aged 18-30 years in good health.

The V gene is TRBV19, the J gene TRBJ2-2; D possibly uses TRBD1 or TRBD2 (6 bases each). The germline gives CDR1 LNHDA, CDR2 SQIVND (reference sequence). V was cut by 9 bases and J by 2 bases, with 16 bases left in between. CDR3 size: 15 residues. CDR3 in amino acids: CASQGGTTNTGELFF. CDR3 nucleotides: TGTGCCAGCCAAGGGGGGACGACAAACACCGGGGAGCTGTTTTTT. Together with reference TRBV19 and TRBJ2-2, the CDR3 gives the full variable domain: DGGITQSPKYLFRKEGQNVTLSCEQNLNHDAMYWYRQDPGQGLRLIYYSQIVNDFQKGDIAEGYSVSREKKESFPLTVTSAQKNPTAFYLCASQGGTTNTGELFFGEGSRLTVL.

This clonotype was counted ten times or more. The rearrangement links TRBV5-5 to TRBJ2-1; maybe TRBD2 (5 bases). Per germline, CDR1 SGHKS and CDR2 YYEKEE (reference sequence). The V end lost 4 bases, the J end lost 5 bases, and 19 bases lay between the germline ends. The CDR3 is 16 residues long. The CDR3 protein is CASSPRGQLVNNEQFF. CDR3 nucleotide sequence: TGTGCCAGCAGCCCAAGAGGGCAACTAGTTAACAATGAGCAGTTCTTC.

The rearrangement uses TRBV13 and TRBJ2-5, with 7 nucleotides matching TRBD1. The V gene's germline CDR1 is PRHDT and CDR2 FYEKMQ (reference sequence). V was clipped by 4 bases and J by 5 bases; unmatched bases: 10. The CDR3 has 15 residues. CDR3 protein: CASSWTGGEQETQYF. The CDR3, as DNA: TGTGCCAGCAGCTGGACAGGTGGGGAACAGGAGACCCAGTACTTC. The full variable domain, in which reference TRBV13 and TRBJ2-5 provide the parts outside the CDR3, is AAGVIQSPRHLIKEKRETATLKCYPIPRHDTVYWYQQGPGQDPQFLISFYEKMQSDKGSIPDRFSAQQFSDYHSELNMSSLELGDSALYFCASSWTGGEQETQYFGPGTRLLVL.

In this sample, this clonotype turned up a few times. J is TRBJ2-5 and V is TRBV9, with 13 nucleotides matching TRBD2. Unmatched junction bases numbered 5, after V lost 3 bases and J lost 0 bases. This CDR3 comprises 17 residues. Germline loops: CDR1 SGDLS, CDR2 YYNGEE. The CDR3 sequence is CASSAGLAGPYQETQYF. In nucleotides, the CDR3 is TGTGCCAGCAGCGCGGGACTAGCGGGACCGTACCAAGAGACCCAGTACTTC.

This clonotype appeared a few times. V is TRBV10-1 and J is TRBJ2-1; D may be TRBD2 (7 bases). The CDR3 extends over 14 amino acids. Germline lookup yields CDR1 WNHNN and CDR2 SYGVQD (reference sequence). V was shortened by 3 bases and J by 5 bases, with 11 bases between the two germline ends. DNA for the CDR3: TGCGCCAGCAGTGAAGGGGGGGCCGACAATGAGCAGTTCTTC. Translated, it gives CASSEGGADNEQFF.

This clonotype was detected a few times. CDR3 loop: CSASADRVHSPLHF. The CDR3 nucleotides are TGCAGTGCTAGCGCGGACAGGGTGCACTCACCCCTCCACTTT. The genes are TRBV20-1 and TRBJ1-6, with 8 bases identical to TRBD1. CDR1 DFQATT and CDR2 SNEGSKA come from the germline V gene (reference sequence). The trim removed 3 bases at V and 10 bases at J, leaving 8 bases unmatched. The CDR3 length is 14 residues.

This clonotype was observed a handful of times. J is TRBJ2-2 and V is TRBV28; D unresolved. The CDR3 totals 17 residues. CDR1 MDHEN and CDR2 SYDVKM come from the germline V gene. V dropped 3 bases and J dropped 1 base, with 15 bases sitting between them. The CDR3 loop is CASSLSFIRKNTGELFF. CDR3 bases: TGTGCCAGCAGTTTGTCGTTCATCAGAAAGAACACCGGGGAGCTGTTTTTT.

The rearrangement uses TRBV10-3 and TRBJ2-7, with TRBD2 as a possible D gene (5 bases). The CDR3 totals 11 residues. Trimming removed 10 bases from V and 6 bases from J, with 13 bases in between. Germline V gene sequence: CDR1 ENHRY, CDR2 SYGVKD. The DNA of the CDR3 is TGTGCCAGTGGAACTGGAGGCGAGCAGTACGTC. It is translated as CASGTGGEQYV.

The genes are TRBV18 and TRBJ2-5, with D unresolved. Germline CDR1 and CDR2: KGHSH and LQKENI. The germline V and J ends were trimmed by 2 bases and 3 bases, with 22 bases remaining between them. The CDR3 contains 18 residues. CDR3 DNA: TGTGCCAGCTCACCAAAGATCGTCGGTTCCCCGTTGGAAGAGACCCAGTACTTC. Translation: CASSPKIVGSPLEETQYF.

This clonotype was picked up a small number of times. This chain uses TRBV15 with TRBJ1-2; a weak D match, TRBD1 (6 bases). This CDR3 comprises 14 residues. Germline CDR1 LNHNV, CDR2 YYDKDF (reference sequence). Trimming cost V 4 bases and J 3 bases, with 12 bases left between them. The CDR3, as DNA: TGTGCCACCAGCAACGTACAGGGCGACTATGGCTACACCTTC. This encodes CATSNVQGDYGYTF.

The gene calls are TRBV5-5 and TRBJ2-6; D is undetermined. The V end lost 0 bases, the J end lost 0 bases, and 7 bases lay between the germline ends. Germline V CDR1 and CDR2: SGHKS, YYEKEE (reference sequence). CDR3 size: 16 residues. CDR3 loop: CASSLEGISGANVLTF. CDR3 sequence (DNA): TGTGCCAGCAGCTTGGAAGGGATCTCTGGGGCCAACGTCCTGACTTTC.